What follows are 20 T cell receptor beta chains derived from one specimen sequenced in a study of T cell changes during pregnancy in multiple sclerosis. TCRdb keeps only in-frame clones here, not all; method: immunoSEQ multiplex PCR. The sample shows about 18,000 clones, roughly 84% of them seen only once. The source material was CD8+ T cells from peripheral blood mononuclear cells, sampled after pregnancy. Source of these receptors: a female donor with multiple sclerosis, enrolled in a pregnancy study.

This clone was seen more than once but under ten times. The genes are TRBV28 and TRBJ2-1; D not certain. Germline V gene sequence: CDR1 MDHEN, CDR2 SYDVKM. CDR3 length: 11 residues. V lost 6 bases and J 4 bases, leaving 4 bases between the germline ends. The DNA of the CDR3 is TGTGCCAGCAGCCCATACAATGAGCAGTTCTTC. It encodes CASSPYNEQFF. The variable domain in full, with the rest retrieved from reference TRBV28 and TRBJ2-1, is DVKVTQSSRYLVKRTGEKVFLECVQDMDHENMFWYRQDPGLGLRLIYFSYDVKMKEKGDIPEGYSVSREKKERFSLILESASTNQTSMYLCASSPYNEQFFGPGTRLTVL.

The count of this clone is one. The J gene is TRBJ2-5, the V gene TRBV9; TRBD2 agrees at 10 bases. Germline values: CDR1 SGDLS, CDR2 YYNGEE. There are 19 residues in the CDR3. V lost 2 bases and J lost 1; bases outside the gene matches: 14. CDR3 bases: TGTGCCAGCAGCGTCTCCCGTCTAGCGGGAGAGTTACGCCAAGAGACCCAGTACTTC. Protein: CASSVSRLAGELRQETQYF.

The CDR3 spells CASSEPGMNTEAFF. DNA of the CDR3: TGTGCCAGCAGTGAGCCAGGGATGAACACTGAAGCTTTCTTT. V is TRBV2 and J is TRBJ1-1, with D possibly TRBD1 on 5 matching bases. Germline CDR1 and CDR2: SNHLY and FYNNEI. The CDR3 contains 14 residues. Deletions cut 3 bases from V and 0 bases from J, with 8 bases between.

The chain links TRBV6-1 to TRBJ2-7, with a tentative D call TRBD2 (5 bases). The length of the CDR3 is 19 residues. Trimming left V 0 bases short and J 9 bases short, with 30 bases between. In germline, CDR1 is MNHNS, CDR2 SASEGT. The CDR3, as DNA: TGTGCCAGCAGTGAAGCGAGGGTCGAAGAGGAGGCACGGTTGAAGGGGCAGTACTTC. This translates into CASSEARVEEEARLKGQYF.

The chain is built from TRBV10-3 and TRBJ1-1; D gene uncertain. CDR1 and CDR2 (germline): ENHRY, SYGVKD. Trimming removed 4 bases at V and 7 bases at J, with 16 bases between. This CDR3 has 14 residues. CDR3 sequence (DNA): TGTGCCATCAGTGTGGCAGAACTAGGACTTGAAGCTTTCTTT. It codes for CAISVAELGLEAFF.

This clone was counted once. The J gene is TRBJ2-5, the V gene TRBV27; TRBD2 aligns across 10 bases. CDR1 MNHEY and CDR2 SMNVEV come from the germline V gene (reference sequence). The CDR3 runs to 15 residues. Trimming cost V 5 bases and J 3 bases; bases outside gene matches: 6. The chain's CDR3 is CASSLSGGAEETQYF. The DNA of the CDR3 is TGTGCCAGCAGTCTAAGCGGGGGGGCCGAAGAGACCCAGTACTTC.

The chain is built from TRBV7-9 and TRBJ2-1; a weak D match, TRBD2 (6 bases). Trimming took off 7 bases at V and 7 bases at J, with 29 bases between the two ends. The V gene's germline CDR1 is SEHNR and CDR2 FQNEAQ (reference sequence). The CDR3 has 18 residues. The CDR3, as DNA: TGTGCCAGCACCTTCTCCCCCCCGTCCTCGCTAGCGAGTAATGAGCAGTTCTTC. Its translation is CASTFSPPSSLASNEQFF. Filled out from reference TRBV7-9 and TRBJ2-1, the complete variable domain reads DTGVSQNPRHKITKRGQNVTFRCDPISEHNRLYWYRQTLGQGPEFLTYFQNEAQLEKSRLLSDRFSAERPKGSFSTLEIQRTEQGDSAMYLCASTFSPPSSLASNEQFFGPGTRLTVL.

This clone has a handful of counts. The rearrangement joins TRBV6-1 to TRBJ2-7; D call uncertain. V was cut by 3 bases and J by 3 bases, with 9 bases left in between. The CDR3 covers 13 residues. Germline assignment: CDR1 MNHNS and CDR2 SASEGT. The CDR3 nucleotides are TGTGCCAGCAGTGAGGCCGAAGTCTACGAGCAGTACTTC. Amino acid sequence: CASSEAEVYEQYF.

The chain couples TRBV13 to TRBJ1-3; D gene ambiguous. CDR1 PRHDT and CDR2 FYEKMQ come from the germline V gene (reference sequence). The CDR3 sequence is 14 residues long. V lost 10 bases to trimming and J lost 1 base, with 14 bases between them. The CDR3 sequence is CATDNLGSGNTIYF. The CDR3 region has the DNA TGTGCCACCGACAACCTTGGTTCTGGAAACACCATATATTTT. The full variable domain, with the rest looked up from reference TRBV13 and TRBJ1-3, is AAGVIQSPRHLIKEKRETATLKCYPIPRHDTVYWYQQGPGQDPQFLISFYEKMQSDKGSIPDRFSAQQFSDYHSELNMSSLELGDSALYFCATDNLGSGNTIYFGEGSWLTVV.

The CDR3 loop is CASSEGANYGYTF. The DNA of the CDR3 is TGTGCCAGCAGTGAAGGAGCTAACTATGGCTACACCTTC. The chain recombines TRBV2 with TRBJ1-2; no definite D call. Trimming removed 1 base at V and 0 bases at J, with 3 bases between. Looked up from germline, CDR1 is SNHLY and CDR2 is FYNNEI. This CDR3 region has 13 residues. The full variable domain, its missing parts supplied by reference TRBV2 and TRBJ1-2, is EPEVTQTPSHQVTQMGQEVILRCVPISNHLYFYWYRQILGQKVEFLVSFYNNEISEKSEIFDDQFSVERPDGSNFTLKIRSTKLEDSAMYFCASSEGANYGYTFGSGTRLTVV.

The rearrangement uses TRBV7-2 and TRBJ1-1; a weak D match, TRBD1 (5 bases). CDR1 is SGHTA, CDR2 FQGNSA, per germline. V was shortened by 2 bases and J by 4 bases, with 11 bases between the two germline ends. The CDR3 consists of 14 residues. CDR3 DNA: TGTGCCAGCAGCTTAACCGCGGGGGGCACTGAAGCTTTCTTT. Translating it yields CASSLTAGGTEAFF.

The V gene is TRBV2, the J gene TRBJ2-7; D is perhaps TRBD1 (6 bases). CDR1 is SNHLY, CDR2 FYNNEI, per germline. V lost 7 bases to trimming and J lost 2 bases, with 24 bases between them. The CDR3 consists of 17 residues. For the CDR3, the DNA is TGTGCCAGCATGCCCGCCTCAACAGGGATACCTCCCTACGAGCAGTACTTC. Protein: CASMPASTGIPPYEQYF.

V usage is TRBV5-4 and J usage is TRBJ2-5; 10 bases are a match to TRBD2. CDR1 SGHNT and CDR2 YYREEE come from the germline V gene (reference sequence). The junction had 11 bases not matched to a gene; V was cut back by 7 bases and J by 5 bases. This CDR3 comprises 15 residues. Here the CDR3 reads CASGLAGAAWETQYF. The CDR3 DNA follows: TGTGCCAGCGGCCTAGCGGGAGCCGCATGGGAGACCCAGTACTTC.

On this clone: The sample holds other DNA sequences that translate to the same CDR3. This chain joins TRBV6-1 and TRBJ2-7; tentative D call: TRBD1 (7 bases). The germline V and J ends were trimmed by 4 bases and 1 base, with 11 bases remaining between them. Germline V gives CDR1 MNHNS, CDR2 SASEGT. This CDR3 region has 14 residues. CDR3 residues: CASSARGASYEQYF. In DNA, the CDR3 is TGTGCCAGCAGTGCCAGGGGGGCTTCCTACGAGCAGTACTTC.

The rearrangement links TRBV10-3 to TRBJ2-7, with 8 bases aligning to TRBD2. CDR1 ENHRY and CDR2 SYGVKD come from the germline V gene. The junction had 3 bases not matched to a gene; V was cut back by 5 bases and J by 3 bases. The CDR3 length is 13 residues. In DNA form, the CDR3 reads TGTGCCATCAGTCCGGGGGGGAACTACGAGCAGTACTTC. As protein: CAISPGGNYEQYF.

V is TRBV6-6 and J is TRBJ2-3; D unclear. The CDR3 contains 15 residues. The germline gives CDR1 MNHNY, CDR2 SVGAGI (reference sequence). The V end was cut by 6 bases, the J end by 0 bases, with 13 bases between. CDR3 region: CASSLDSRSTDTQYF. DNA of the CDR3: TGTGCCAGCAGCCTCGACTCCCGCAGCACAGATACGCAGTATTTT.

The chain recombines TRBV9 with TRBJ2-3; 8 nucleotides align to TRBD2. This CDR3 is built from 17 residues. Germline CDR1 reads SGDLS; CDR2 reads YYNGEE. V trimming: 0 bases; J trimming: 0 bases; junction bases outside the gene matches: 6. This CDR3 reads CASSVARLAQSTDTQYF. DNA for the CDR3: TGTGCCAGCAGCGTAGCTAGACTAGCGCAGAGCACAGATACGCAGTATTTT.

The chain is built from TRBV11-2 and TRBJ1-3; D ambiguous. The V gene's germline CDR1 is SGHAT and CDR2 FQNNGV. V was shortened by 0 bases and J by 0 bases, with 6 bases between the two germline ends. This CDR3 has 15 residues. Written as DNA, the CDR3 is TGTGCCAGCAGCTTAGAGGCCAGCTCTGGAAACACCATATATTTT. Amino acids: CASSLEASSGNTIYF.

J is TRBJ2-7 and V is TRBV7-9; a weak D match, TRBD2 (6 bases). The V end was cut by 5 bases, the J end by 2 bases, with 13 bases between. This CDR3 is built from 14 residues. In germline, CDR1 is SEHNR, CDR2 FQNEAQ (reference sequence). In DNA, the CDR3 is TGTGCCAGCAGCCCGCGGGACTTTCCCTACGAGCAGTACTTC. As protein: CASSPRDFPYEQYF.

This sequence joins TRBV27 and TRBJ2-4; possibly TRBD2 for D (6 bases). The germline V gene has CDR1 MNHEY and CDR2 SMNVEV (reference sequence). Trimming pared 6 bases from V and 6 bases from J, leaving 6 bases between. CDR3 length equals 11 residues. The chain's CDR3 is CASRRGNIQYF. CDR3 coding DNA: TGTGCCAGCAGGCGGGGAAACATTCAGTACTTC.